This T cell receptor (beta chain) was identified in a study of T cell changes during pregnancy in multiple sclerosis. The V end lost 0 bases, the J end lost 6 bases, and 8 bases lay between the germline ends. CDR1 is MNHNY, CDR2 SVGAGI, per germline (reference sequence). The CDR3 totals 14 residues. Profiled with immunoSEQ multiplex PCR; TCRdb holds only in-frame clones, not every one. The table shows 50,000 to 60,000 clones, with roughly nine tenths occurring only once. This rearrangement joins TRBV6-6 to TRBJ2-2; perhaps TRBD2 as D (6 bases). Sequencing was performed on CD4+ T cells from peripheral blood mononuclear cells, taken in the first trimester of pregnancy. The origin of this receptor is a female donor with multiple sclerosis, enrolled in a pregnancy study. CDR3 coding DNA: TGTGCCAGCAGTTACTCCCCGGGGGCCGGGGAGCTGTTTTTT. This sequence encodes CASSYSPGAGELFF.